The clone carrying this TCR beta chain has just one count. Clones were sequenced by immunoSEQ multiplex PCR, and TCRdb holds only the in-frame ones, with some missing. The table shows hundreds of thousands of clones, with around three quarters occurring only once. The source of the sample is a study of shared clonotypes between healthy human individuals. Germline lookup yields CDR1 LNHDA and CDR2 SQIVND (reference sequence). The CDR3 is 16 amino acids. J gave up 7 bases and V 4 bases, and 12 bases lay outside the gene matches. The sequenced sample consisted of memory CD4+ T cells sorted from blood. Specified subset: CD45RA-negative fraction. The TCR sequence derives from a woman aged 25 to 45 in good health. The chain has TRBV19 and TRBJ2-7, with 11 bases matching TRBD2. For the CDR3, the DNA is TGTGCCAGTAGTAGGGGGACTAGCGGATCTTACGTGGAGCAGTACTTC. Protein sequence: CASSRGTSGSYVEQYF.